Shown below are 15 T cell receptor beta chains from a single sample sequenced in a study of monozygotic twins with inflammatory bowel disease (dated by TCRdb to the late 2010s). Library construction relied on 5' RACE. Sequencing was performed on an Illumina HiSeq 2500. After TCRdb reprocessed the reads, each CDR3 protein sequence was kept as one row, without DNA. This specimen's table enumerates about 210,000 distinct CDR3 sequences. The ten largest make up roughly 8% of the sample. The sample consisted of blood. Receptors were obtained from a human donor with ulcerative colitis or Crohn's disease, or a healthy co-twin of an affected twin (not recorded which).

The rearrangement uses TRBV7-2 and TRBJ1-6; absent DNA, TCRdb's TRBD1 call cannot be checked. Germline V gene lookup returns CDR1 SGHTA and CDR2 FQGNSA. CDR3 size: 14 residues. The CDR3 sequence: CASSLGTGRSPLHF.

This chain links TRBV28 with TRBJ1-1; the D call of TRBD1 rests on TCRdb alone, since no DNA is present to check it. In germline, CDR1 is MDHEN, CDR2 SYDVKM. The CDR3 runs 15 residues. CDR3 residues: CASSLVVNRVTEAFF.

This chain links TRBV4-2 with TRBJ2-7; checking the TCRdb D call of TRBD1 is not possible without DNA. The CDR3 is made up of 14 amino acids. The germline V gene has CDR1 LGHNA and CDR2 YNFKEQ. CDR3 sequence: CASSPTGQGYEQYF.

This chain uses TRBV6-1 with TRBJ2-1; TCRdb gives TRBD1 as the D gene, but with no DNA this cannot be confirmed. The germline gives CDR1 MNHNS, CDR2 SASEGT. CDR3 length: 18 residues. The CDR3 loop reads CASSEARVTGGPYNEQFF.

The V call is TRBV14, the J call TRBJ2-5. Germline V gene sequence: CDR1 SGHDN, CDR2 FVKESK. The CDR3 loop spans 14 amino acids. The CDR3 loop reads CASSQERVEETQYF. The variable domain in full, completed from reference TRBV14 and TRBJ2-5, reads EAGVTQFPSHSVIEKGQTVTLRCDPISGHDNLYWYRRVMGKEIKFLLHFVKESKQDESGMPNNRFLAERTGGTYSTLKVQPAELEDSGVYFCASSQERVEETQYFGPGTRLLVL.

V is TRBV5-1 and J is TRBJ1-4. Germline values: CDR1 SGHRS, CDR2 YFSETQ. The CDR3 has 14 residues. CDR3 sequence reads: CASSLGRESEKLFF.

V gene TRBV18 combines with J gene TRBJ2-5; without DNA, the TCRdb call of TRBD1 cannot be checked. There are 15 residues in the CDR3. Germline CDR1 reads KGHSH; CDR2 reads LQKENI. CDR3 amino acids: CASSPSQGQAAAQYF.

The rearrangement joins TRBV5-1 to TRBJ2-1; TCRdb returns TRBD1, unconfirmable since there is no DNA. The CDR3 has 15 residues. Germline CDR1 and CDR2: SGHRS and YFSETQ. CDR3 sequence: CASSFQTGVYNEQFF. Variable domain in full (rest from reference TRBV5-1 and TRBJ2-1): KAGVTQTPRYLIKTRGQQVTLSCSPISGHRSVSWYQQTPGQGLQFLFEYFSETQRNKGNFPGRFSGRQFSNSRSEMNVSTLELGDSALYLCASSFQTGVYNEQFFGPGTRLTVL.

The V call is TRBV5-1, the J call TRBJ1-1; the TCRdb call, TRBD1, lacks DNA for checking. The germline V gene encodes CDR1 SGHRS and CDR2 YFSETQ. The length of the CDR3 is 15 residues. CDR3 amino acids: CASSSEPLPNTEAFF.

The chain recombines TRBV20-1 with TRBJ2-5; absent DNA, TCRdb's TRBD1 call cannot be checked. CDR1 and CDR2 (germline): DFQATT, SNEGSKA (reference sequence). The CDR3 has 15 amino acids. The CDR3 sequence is CSARDGTGAWGTQYF.

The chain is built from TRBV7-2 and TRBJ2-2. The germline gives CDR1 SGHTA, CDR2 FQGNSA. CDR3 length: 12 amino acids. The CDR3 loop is CASKRYTGELFF.

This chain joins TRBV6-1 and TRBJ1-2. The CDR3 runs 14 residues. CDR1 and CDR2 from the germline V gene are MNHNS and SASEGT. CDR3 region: CASSEAGTSYGYTF.

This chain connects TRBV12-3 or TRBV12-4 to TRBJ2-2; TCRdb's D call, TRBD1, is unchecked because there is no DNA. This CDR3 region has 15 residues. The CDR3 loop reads CARAGTAGVTGELFF.

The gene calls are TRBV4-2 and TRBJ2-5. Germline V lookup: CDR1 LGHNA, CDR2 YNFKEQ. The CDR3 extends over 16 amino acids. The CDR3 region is CASSQAWDGRQETQYF.

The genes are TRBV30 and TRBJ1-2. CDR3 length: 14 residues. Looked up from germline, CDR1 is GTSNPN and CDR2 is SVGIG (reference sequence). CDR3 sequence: CAWSVHGTTYGYTF.